The 19 T cell receptor beta chains below were found in one sample sequenced in a study of T cells in Graves' hyperthyroidism and ophthalmopathy. Researchers amplified the TCR beta CDR3 regions from RNA transcripts. The HTBI primer set served for first-round RT-PCR of the TCR CDR3. TCRdb redid the calling of the multiplex PCR reads with MiXCR, one entry per CDR3 protein. The table has under 350,000 distinct CDR3 sequences, about 15% seen once. The sequenced sample consisted of blood. Receptors originate from a woman in her sixties or seventies with Graves' ophthalmopathy.

In its sample, this clonotype was seen a few times. The chain uses TRBV12-3 or TRBV12-4 and TRBJ2-2; no definite D call. This CDR3 spans 16 amino acids. V was trimmed by 3 bases and J by 0 bases, leaving 11 bases between them. CDR3 in DNA: TGTGCCAGCAGTTTCCCTGGACGGGCGAACACCGGGGAGCTGTTTTTT. Encoded protein: CASSFPGRANTGELFF.

Comments on this clonotype: The junction and the germline gene differ at one end; a read error may be behind it. The rearrangement joins TRBV5-5 to TRBJ2-3, with D maybe TRBD1 (6 bases). In germline, CDR1 is SGHKS, CDR2 YYEKEE (reference sequence). There are 15 residues in the CDR3. CDR3 protein: CASSLRSTGSAAQYF. CDR3 DNA: TGCGCCAGCAGCCTAAGATCCACAGGGTCCGCTGCGCAGTATTTT.

The rearrangement uses TRBV11-2 and TRBJ1-2, with no clear D. The ends were cut back, 0 bases at V and 9 bases at J, with 11 bases in the middle. The CDR3 spans 13 residues. CDR1 and CDR2 (germline): SGHAT, FQNNGV. As DNA, the CDR3 is TGTGCCAGCAGCTTAGATCGCGGCAGTAGCTACACCTTC. Protein sequence: CASSLDRGSSYTF. Variable domain in full (rest from reference TRBV11-2 and TRBJ1-2): EAGVAQSPRYKIIEKRQSVAFWCNPISGHATLYWYQQILGQGPKLLIQFQNNGVVDDSQLPKDRFSAERLKGVDSTLKIQPAKLEDSAVYLCASSLDRGSSYTFGSGTRLTVV.

This clonotype occurred many times. Here the CDR3 reads CASSPRMQPQHF. CDR3 DNA: TGTGCCAGCAGTCCGAGGATGCAGCCCCAGCATTTT. The J gene is TRBJ1-5, the V gene TRBV12-3 or TRBV12-4; D gene ambiguous. This CDR3 spans 12 amino acids. V was cut by 5 bases and J by 7 bases, with 9 bases left in between.

This clonotype was counted many times. V usage is TRBV6-1 and J usage is TRBJ1-1; 7 positions match TRBD1. With V trimmed by 1 base and J by 7 bases, 3 bases remained unmatched. Germline V gives CDR1 MNHNS, CDR2 SASEGT. The CDR3 loop spans 13 amino acids. The CDR3 loop is CASSEGTGFEAFF. The CDR3, as DNA: TGTGCCAGCAGTGAAGGGACAGGTTTTGAAGCTTTCTTT.

This clonotype was seen repeatedly, ten times or more. The chain recombines TRBV12-3 or TRBV12-4 with TRBJ2-1, with 9 bases matching TRBD2. The CDR3 is 15 amino acids. Germline trimming cut 3 bases from V and 2 bases from J; bases unmatched to any gene: 2. The DNA for the CDR3 is TGTGCCAGCAGTTTGTCTAGCGGGACCTACAATGAGCAGTTCTTC. It encodes CASSLSSGTYNEQFF.

This clonotype was detected many times. The J gene is TRBJ2-5, the V gene TRBV10-3; D is unclear. The germline V and J ends were trimmed by 2 bases and 5 bases, with 18 bases remaining between them. This CDR3 is built from 16 residues. From germline, CDR1 is ENHRY and CDR2 SYGVKD. CDR3 amino acids: CAISETVTSMRETQYF. CDR3 DNA sequence: TGTGCCATCAGTGAGACGGTCACATCGATGAGGGAGACCCAGTACTTC.

This clonotype came up many times. This chain links TRBV12-3 or TRBV12-4 with TRBJ1-5; TRBD1 matches 11 bases. V trimming: 5 bases; J trimming: 7 bases; junction bases outside the gene matches: 10. The CDR3 has 16 amino acids. CDR3 residues: CASSIRRDRGNQPQHF. The CDR3 region has the DNA TGTGCCAGCAGTATTCGACGGGACAGGGGGAACCAGCCCCAGCATTTT.

V usage is TRBV27 and J usage is TRBJ2-2; TRBD2 matches at 16 bases. CDR3 length equals 17 residues. Germline V gene lookup returns CDR1 MNHEY and CDR2 SMNVEV (reference sequence). Trimming at V came to 6 bases and at J to 4 bases, leaving 5 bases not matched to a gene. This CDR3 reads CASRRGLAGGRTGELFF. Here the CDR3 DNA reads TGTGCCAGCAGGAGGGGACTAGCGGGAGGGCGCACCGGGGAGCTGTTTTTT.

This clonotype showed up many times. V is TRBV11-2 and J is TRBJ2-1, with D possibly being TRBD2 (6 bases). The germline V and J ends were trimmed by 5 bases and 6 bases, with 17 bases remaining between them. Per germline, CDR1 SGHAT and CDR2 FQNNGV. The CDR3 has 15 residues. The CDR3 nucleotides read TGTGCCAGCAGCCCCCAGCGGGCCACCGGCAATGAGCAGTTCTTC. Its translation is CASSPQRATGNEQFF.

The table lists this clonotype with many counts. The gene calls are TRBV27 and TRBJ1-5, with TRBD1 as a possible D gene (6 bases). Between the trimmed V and J ends, which lost 3 bases and 7 bases, there was a span of 13 bases. Germline V CDR1 and CDR2: MNHEY, SMNVEV (reference sequence). The CDR3 consists of 14 residues. This CDR3 is CASSFQQGDQPQHF. CDR3 DNA: TGTGCCAGCAGTTTCCAACAGGGTGACCAGCCCCAGCATTTT.

The rearrangement uses TRBV6-2 or TRBV6-3 and TRBJ2-5, with D maybe TRBD2 (6 bases). The CDR3 loop spans 15 amino acids. V dropped 0 bases and J dropped 1 base, with 9 bases sitting between them. Germline V lookup: CDR1 MNHEY, CDR2 SVGEGT. CDR3: CASSYSQTSQETQYF. Here the CDR3 DNA reads TGTGCCAGCAGTTACTCTCAGACTAGCCAAGAGACCCAGTACTTC.

The V gene is TRBV9, the J gene TRBJ2-1; possible D gene TRBD2, 6 bases. This CDR3 has 15 residues. Germline CDR1 is SGDLS and CDR2 is YYNGEE. Trimming pared 4 bases from V and 10 bases from J, leaving 21 bases between. CDR3 DNA: TGTGCCAGCAGCCTAAGGGGTAGCGGATTGGGGGAGCAGTTCTTC. This encodes CASSLRGSGLGEQFF.

This clonotype turned up a few times. The rearrangement joins TRBV7-2 to TRBJ1-4; 9 bases match TRBD1. CDR1 and CDR2 (germline): SGHTA, FQGNSA. CDR3 length: 15 residues. V was clipped by 5 bases and J by 6 bases; unmatched bases: 7. CDR3 DNA sequence: TGTGCCAGCAGCCCGAGGGGACAGGGCTATGAAAAACTGTTTTTT. Protein: CASSPRGQGYEKLFF.

In this sample, this clonotype turned up many times. This chain links TRBV20-1 with TRBJ2-4; D is perhaps TRBD1 or TRBD2 (5 bases each). V lost 0 bases, J lost 5 bases, and 11 bases lay in between. The germline gives CDR1 DFQATT, CDR2 SNEGSKA (reference sequence). The CDR3 extends over 14 amino acids. DNA of the CDR3: TGCAGTGCTAGAGAAAGGGGACGGGAAAACATTCAGTACTTC. Its protein product is CSARERGRENIQYF.

The rearrangement uses TRBV18 and TRBJ1-6; D not certain. Germline values: CDR1 KGHSH, CDR2 LQKENI. The germline V and J ends were trimmed by 8 bases and 9 bases, with 17 bases remaining between them. The CDR3 loop spans 14 amino acids. The DNA of the CDR3 is TGTGCCAGCACATCACGTGGCACTTTTTCACCCCTCCACTTT. This sequence encodes CASTSRGTFSPLHF.

This clonotype was detected ten times or more. The rearrangement uses TRBV30 and TRBJ1-6; no reliable D call. V was shortened by 5 bases and J by 7 bases, with 12 bases between the two germline ends. Germline V gene data show CDR1 as GTSNPN and CDR2 as SVGIG (reference sequence). The CDR3 sequence is 13 residues long. The CDR3 sequence: CAWSGRTNSPLHF. The CDR3 DNA reads TGTGCCTGGTCCGGACGGACCAATTCACCCCTCCACTTT.

Many counts were recorded for this clonotype. The V gene is TRBV28, the J gene TRBJ2-2; TRBD1 matches at 8 bases. In germline, CDR1 is MDHEN, CDR2 SYDVKM. The CDR3 has 19 amino acids. The V gene end was trimmed by 5 bases and the J gene end by 5 bases; junction bases not matched to a gene: 19. The CDR3 loop is CASSPRRYSSQGVTGELFF. As DNA, the CDR3 is TGTGCCAGCAGTCCAAGGCGTTATTCCTCACAGGGGGTAACCGGGGAGCTGTTTTTT.

This clonotype was seen many times. The chain links TRBV2 to TRBJ1-1; D is unclear. V lost 4 bases and J 1 base, leaving 7 bases between the germline ends. In germline, CDR1 is SNHLY, CDR2 FYNNEI. This CDR3 region has 13 residues. CDR3 sequence (DNA): TGTGCCAGCAGTGGACGGGAGAACACTGAAGCTTTCTTT. Translating gives CASSGRENTEAFF.